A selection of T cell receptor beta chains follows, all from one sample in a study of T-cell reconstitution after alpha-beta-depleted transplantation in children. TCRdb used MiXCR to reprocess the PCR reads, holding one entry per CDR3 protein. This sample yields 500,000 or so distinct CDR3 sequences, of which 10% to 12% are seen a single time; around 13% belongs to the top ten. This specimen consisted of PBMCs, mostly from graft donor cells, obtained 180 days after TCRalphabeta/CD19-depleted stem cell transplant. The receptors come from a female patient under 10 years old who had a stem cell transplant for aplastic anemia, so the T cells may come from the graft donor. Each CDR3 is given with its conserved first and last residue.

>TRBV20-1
CSASGGELGGANVLTF
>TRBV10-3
CAHQISRDRDEEQYF
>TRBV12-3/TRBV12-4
CASSFGLASYNEQFF
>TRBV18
CASSPGLVSYNEQFF
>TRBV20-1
CSARENRNYGYTF
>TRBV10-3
CAIGPSSGNTIYF
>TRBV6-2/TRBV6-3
CASSYGGHRQPQHF
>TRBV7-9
CASSPIGDTYGYTF
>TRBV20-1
CSARDGGGYEQYF
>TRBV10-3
CAITAGTAGPYEQYF
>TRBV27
CASSTGVRYTEAFF
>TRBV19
CASSWGLAGTDSRFF
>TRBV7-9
CANSPRTSDSDTQYF
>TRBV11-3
CASSLGVANTGELFF
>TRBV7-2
CASSATSGFYEQFF
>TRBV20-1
CSANRPAIQGASYEQYF
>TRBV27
CASSPREEPNTEAFF
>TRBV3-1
CASSQERLAGNNEQFF
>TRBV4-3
CASSQNSVANYGYTF
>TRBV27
CASSAQGVITNYEQYF
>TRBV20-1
CSARGGYETDTQYF
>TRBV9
CASSPSLTVPQQETQYF